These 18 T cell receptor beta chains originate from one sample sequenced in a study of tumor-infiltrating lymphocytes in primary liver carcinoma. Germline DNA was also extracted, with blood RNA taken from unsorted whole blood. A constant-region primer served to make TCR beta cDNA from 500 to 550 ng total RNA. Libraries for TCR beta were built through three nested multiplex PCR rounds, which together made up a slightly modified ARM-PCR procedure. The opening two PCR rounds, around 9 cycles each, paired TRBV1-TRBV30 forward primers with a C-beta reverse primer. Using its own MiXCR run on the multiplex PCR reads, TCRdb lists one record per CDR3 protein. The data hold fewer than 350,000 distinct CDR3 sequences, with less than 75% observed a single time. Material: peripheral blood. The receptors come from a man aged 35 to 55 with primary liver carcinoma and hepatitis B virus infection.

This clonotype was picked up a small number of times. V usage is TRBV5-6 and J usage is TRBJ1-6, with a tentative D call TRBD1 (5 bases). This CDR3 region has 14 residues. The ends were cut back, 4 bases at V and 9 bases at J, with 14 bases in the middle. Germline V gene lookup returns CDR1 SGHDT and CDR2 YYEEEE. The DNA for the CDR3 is TGTGCCAGCAGCCCTCCGACCGGGGGTTCACCCCTCCACTTT. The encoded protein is CASSPPTGGSPLHF.

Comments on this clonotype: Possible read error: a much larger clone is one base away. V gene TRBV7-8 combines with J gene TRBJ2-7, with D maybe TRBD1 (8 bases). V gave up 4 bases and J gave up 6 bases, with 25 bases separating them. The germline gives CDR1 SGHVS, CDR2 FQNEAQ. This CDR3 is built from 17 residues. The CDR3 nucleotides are TGTGCCAGCAGCTCTTTCGGAGCGGGACAGGCGGACTTCGAGCAGTACTTC. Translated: CASSSFGAGQADFEQYF.

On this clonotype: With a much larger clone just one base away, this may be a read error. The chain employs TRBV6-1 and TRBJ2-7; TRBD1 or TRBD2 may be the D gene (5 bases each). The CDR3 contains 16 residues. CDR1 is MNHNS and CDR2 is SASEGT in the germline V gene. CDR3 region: CANSGDWGPLSYEQYF. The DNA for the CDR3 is TGTGCCAACAGTGGGGATTGGGGACCCTTATCCTACGAGCAGTACTTC.

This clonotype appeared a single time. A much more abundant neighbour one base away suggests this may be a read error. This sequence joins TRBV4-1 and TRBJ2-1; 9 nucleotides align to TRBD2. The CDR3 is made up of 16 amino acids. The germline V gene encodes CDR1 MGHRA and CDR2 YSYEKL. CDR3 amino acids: CASSQDRAGGYNGQFF. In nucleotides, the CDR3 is TGCGCCAGCAGCCAAGATCGGGCGGGGGGGTACAATGGGCAGTTCTTC.

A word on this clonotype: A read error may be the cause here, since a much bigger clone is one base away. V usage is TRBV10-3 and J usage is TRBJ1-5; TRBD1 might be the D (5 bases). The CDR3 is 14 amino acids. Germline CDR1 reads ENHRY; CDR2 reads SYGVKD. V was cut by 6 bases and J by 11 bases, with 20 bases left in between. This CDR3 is CAISPDRTVSSQHF. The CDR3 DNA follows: TGTGCCATCAGCCCTGACAGAACGGTATCGTCCCAGCATTTT.

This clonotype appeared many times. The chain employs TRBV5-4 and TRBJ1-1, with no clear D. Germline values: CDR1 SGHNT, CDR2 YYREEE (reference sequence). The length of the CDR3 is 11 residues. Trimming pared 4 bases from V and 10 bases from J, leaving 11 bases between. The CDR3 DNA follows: TGTGCCAGCAGCCTGGGAGGTACAGCTTTCTTT. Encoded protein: CASSLGGTAFF.

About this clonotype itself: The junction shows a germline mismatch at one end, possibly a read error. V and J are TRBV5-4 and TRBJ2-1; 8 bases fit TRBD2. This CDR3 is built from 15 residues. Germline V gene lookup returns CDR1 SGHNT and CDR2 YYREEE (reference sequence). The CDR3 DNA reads TGTGCCAGCAGGGAGGGACTAGTTCCCTACAATGAGCAGCTCTTC. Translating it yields CASREGLVPYNEQLF.

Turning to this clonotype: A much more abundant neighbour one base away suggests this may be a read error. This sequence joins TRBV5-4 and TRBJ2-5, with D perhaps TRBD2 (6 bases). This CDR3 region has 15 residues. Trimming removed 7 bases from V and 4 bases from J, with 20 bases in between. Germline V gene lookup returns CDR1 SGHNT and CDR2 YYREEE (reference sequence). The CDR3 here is CASRRETVGGETQYF. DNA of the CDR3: TGTGCCAGCCGTCGGGAGACCGTCGGCGGAGAGACCCAGTACTTC.

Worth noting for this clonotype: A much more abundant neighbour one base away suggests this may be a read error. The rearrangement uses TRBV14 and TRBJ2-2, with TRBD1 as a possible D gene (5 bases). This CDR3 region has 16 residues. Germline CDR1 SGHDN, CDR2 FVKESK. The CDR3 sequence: CAISQFAGLATGELFF. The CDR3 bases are TGTGCCATCAGCCAATTCGCAGGGTTGGCTACCGGGGAGCTGTTTTTT.

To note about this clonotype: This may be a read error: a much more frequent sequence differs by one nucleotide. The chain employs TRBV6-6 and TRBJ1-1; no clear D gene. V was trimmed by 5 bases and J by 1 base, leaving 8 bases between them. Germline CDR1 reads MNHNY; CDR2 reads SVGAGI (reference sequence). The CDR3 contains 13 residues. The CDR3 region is CASSTEQNTEAFF. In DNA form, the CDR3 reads TGTGCCAGCAGTACAGAGCAGAACACTGAAGCTTTCTTT.

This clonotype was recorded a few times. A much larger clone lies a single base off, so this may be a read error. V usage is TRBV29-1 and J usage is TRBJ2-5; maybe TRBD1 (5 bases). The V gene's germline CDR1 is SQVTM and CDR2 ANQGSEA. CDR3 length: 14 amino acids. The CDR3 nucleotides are TGCAGCGTCAACCCAACAGGTCCCCAAGAGGCCCAGTACTTC. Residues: CSVNPTGPQEAQYF.

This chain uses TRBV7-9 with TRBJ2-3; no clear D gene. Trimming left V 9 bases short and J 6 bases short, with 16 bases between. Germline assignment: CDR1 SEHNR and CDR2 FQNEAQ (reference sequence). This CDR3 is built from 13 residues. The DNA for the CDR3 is TGTGCCAGTAACGCTCGACGAGGCGATACGCAGTATTTT. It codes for CASNARRGDTQYF.

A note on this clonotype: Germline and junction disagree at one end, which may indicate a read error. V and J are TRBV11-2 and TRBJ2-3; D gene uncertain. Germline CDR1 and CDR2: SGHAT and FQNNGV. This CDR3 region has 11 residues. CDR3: CVSSSADTQYF. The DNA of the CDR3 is TGTGTCAGCAGCTCGGCAGATACGCAGTATTTT.

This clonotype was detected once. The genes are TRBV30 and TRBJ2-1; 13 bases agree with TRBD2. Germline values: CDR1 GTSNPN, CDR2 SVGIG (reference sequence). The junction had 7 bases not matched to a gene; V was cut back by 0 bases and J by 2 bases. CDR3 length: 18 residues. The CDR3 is CAWSVLRTSGRPYNEQFF. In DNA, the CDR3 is TGTGCCTGGAGTGTACTCCGGACTAGCGGGAGACCCTACAATGAGCAGTTCTTC. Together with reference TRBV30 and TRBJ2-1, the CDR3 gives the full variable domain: SQTIHQWPATLVQPVGSPLSLECTVEGTSNPNLYWYRQAAGRGLQLLFYSVGIGQISSEVPQNLSASRPQDRQFILSSKKLLLSDSGFYLCAWSVLRTSGRPYNEQFFGPGTRLTVL.

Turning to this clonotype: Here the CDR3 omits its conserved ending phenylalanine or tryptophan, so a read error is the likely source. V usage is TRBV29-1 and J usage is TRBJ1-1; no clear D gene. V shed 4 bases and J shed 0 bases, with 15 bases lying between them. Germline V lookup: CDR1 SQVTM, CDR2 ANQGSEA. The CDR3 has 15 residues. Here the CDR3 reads CSVGAGWGMNTEAFS. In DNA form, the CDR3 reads TGCAGCGTTGGGGCTGGGTGGGGTATGAACACTGAAGCTTTCTCT.

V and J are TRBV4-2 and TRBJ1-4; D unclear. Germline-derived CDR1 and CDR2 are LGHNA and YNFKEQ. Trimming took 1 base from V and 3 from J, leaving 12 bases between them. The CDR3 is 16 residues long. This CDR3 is CASSQGGVSANEKLFF. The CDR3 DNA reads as TGTGCCAGCAGCCAAGGGGGAGTCAGTGCTAATGAAAAACTGTTTTTT.

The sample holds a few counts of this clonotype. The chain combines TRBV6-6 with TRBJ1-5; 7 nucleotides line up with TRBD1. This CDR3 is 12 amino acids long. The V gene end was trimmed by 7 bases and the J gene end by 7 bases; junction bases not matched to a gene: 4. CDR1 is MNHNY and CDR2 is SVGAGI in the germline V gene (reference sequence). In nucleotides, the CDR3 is TGTGCCAGCACACAGGGGAGGCAGCCCCAGCATTTT. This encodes CASTQGRQPQHF.

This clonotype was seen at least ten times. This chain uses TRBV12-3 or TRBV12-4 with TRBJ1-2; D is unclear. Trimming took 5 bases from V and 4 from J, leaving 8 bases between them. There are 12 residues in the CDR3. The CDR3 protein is CASSPNPYGYTF. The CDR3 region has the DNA TGTGCCAGCAGTCCAAACCCCTATGGCTACACCTTC.